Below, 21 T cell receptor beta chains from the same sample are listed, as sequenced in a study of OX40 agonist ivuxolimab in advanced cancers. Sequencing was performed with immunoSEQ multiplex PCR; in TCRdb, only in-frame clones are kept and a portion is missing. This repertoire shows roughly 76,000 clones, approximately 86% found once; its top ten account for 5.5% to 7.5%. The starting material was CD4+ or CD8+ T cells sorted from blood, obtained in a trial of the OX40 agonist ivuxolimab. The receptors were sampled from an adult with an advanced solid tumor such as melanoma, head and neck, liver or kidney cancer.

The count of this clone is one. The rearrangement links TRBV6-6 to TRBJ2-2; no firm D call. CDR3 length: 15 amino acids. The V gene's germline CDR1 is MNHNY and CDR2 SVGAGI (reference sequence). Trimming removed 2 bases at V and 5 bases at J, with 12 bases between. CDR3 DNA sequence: TGTGCCAGCAGTTACCTGTCCCCAAGGACCGGGGAGCTGTTTTTT. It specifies CASSYLSPRTGELFF.

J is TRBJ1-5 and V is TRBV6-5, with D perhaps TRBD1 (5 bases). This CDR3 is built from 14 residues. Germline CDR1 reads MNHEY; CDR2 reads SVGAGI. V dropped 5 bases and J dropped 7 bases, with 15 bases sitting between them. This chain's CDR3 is CASSGSGGRQPQHF. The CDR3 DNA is TGTGCCAGCAGTGGGTCGGGGGGAAGGCAGCCCCAGCATTTT.

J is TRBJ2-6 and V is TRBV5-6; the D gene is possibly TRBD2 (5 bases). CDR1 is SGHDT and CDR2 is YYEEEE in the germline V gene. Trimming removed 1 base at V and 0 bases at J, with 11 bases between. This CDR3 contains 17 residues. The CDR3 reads CASSLNLDFSGANVLTF. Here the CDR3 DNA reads TGTGCCAGCAGCTTGAATTTGGACTTCTCTGGGGCCAACGTCCTGACTTTC. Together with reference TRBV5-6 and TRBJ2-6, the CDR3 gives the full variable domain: DAGVTQSPTHLIKTRGQQVTLRCSPKSGHDTVSWYQQALGQGPQFIFQYYEEEERQRGNFPDRFSGHQFPNYSSELNVNALLLGDSALYLCASSLNLDFSGANVLTFGAGSRLTVL.

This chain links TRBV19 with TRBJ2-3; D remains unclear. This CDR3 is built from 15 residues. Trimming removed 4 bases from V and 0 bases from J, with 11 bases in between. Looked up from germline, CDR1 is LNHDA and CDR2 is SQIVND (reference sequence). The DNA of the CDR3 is TGTGCCAGTAGTAACCGGATCAGGAGCACAGATACGCAGTATTTT. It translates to CASSNRIRSTDTQYF.

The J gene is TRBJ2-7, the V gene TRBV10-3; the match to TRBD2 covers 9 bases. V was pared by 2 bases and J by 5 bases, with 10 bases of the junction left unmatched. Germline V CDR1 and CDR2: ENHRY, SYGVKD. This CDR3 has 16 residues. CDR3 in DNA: TGTGCCATCAGTGAGCCGAATAGCGGGAGTCCCCACGAGCAGTACTTC. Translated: CAISEPNSGSPHEQYF.

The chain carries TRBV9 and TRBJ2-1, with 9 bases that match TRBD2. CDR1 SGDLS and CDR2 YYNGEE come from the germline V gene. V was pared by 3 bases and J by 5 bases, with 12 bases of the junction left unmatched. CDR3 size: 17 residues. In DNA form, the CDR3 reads TGTGCCAGCAGCGCCACCCTCCCGCTAGCGGGAAACAATGAGCAGTTCTTC. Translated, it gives CASSATLPLAGNNEQFF.

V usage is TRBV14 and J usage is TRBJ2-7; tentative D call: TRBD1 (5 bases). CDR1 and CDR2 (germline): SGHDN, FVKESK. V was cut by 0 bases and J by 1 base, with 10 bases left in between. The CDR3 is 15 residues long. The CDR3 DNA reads TGTGCCAGCAGCCAAGAATGGCAGGGATCCTACGAGCAGTACTTC. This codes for CASSQEWQGSYEQYF.

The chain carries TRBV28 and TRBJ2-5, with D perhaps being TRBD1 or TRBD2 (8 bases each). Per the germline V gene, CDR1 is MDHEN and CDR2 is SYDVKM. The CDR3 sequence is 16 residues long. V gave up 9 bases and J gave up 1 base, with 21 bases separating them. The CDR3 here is CASTTGVAGLQETQYF. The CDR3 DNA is TGTGCCAGTACGACAGGGGTAGCGGGGCTCCAAGAGACCCAGTACTTC. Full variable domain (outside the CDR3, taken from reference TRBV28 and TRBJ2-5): DVKVTQSSRYLVKRTGEKVFLECVQDMDHENMFWYRQDPGLGLRLIYFSYDVKMKEKGDIPEGYSVSREKKERFSLILESASTNQTSMYLCASTTGVAGLQETQYFGPGTRLLVL.

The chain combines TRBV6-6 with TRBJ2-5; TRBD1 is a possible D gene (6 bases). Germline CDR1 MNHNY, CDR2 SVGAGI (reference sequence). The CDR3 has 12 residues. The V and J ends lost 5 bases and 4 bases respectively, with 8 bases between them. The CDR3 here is CASSQGRETQYF. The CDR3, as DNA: TGTGCCAGCAGTCAGGGGCGAGAGACCCAGTACTTC.

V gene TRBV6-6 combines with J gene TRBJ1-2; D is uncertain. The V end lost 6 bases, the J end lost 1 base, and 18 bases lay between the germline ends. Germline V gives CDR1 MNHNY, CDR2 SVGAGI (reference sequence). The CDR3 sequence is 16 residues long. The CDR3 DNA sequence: TGTGCCAGCAGACCTTCAGGATCCGGGATTAACTATGGCTACACCTTC. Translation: CASRPSGSGINYGYTF.

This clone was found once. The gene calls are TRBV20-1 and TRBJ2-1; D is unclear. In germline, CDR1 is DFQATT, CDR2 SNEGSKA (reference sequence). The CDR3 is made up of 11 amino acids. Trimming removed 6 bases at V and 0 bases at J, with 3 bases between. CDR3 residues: CSASSYNEQFF. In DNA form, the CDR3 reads TGCAGTGCGAGCTCCTACAATGAGCAGTTCTTC.

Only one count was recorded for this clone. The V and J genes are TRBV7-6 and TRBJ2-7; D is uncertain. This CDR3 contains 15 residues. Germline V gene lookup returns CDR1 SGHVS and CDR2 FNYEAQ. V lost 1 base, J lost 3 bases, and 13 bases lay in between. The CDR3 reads CASSLGLGPLYEQYF. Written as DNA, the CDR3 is TGTGCCAGCAGCTTAGGTCTAGGACCCCTCTACGAGCAGTACTTC.

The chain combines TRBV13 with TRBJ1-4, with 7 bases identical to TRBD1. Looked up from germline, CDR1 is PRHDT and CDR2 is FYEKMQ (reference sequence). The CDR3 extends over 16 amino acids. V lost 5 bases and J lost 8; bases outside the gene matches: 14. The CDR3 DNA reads TGTGCCAGCAGCCGATATGAGACAGGGAGGGGAGAAAAACTGTTTTTT. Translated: CASSRYETGRGEKLFF.

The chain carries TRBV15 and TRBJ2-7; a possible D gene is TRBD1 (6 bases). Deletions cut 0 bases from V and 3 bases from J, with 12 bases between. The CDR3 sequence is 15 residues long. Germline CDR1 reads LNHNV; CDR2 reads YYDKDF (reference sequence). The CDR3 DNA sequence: TGTGCCACCAGCAGAGATCCAGGGGTGGGCTACGAGCAGTACGTC. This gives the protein CATSRDPGVGYEQYV.

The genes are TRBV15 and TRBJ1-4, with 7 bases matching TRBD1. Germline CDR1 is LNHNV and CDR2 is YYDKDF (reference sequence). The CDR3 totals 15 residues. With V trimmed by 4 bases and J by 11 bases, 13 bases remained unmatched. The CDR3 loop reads CATSNTGTEVGKLFF. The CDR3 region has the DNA TGTGCCACCAGCAACACCGGGACAGAGGTCGGGAAACTGTTTTTT. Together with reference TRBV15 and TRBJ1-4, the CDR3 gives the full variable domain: DAMVIQNPRYQVTQFGKPVTLSCSQTLNHNVMYWYQQKSSQAPKLLFHYYDKDFNNEADTPDNFQSRRPNTSFCFLDIRSPGLGDTAMYLCATSNTGTEVGKLFFGSGTQLSVL.

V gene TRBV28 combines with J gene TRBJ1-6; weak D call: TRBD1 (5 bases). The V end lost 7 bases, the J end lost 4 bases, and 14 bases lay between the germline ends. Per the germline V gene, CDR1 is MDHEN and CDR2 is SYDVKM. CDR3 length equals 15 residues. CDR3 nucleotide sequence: TGTGCCAGCAACCCCGGGGACCGTTATAATTCACCCCTCCACTTT. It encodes CASNPGDRYNSPLHF. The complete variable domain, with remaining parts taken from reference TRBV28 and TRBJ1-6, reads DVKVTQSSRYLVKRTGEKVFLECVQDMDHENMFWYRQDPGLGLRLIYFSYDVKMKEKGDIPEGYSVSREKKERFSLILESASTNQTSMYLCASNPGDRYNSPLHFGNGTRLTVT.

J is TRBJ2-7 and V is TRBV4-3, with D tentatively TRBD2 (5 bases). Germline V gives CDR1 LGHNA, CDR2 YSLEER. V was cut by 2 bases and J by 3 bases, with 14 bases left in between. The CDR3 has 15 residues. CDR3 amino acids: CASSQRVPGLYEQYF. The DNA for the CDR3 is TGCGCCAGCAGCCAAAGGGTTCCAGGACTCTACGAGCAGTACTTC.

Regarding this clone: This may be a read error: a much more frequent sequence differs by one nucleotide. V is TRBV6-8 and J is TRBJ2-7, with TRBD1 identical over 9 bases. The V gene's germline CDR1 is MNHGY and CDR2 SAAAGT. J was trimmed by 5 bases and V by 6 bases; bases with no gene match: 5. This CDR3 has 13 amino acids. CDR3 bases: TGTGCCAGCAGAGGACAGGGGCCCCACGAGCAGTACTTC. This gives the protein CASRGQGPHEQYF.

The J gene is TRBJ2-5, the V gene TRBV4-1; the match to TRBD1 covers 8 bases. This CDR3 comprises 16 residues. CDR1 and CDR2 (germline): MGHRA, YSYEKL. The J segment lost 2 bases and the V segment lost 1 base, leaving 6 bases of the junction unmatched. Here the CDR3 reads CASSQGWTGLQETQYF. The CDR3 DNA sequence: TGCGCCAGCAGCCAAGGGTGGACAGGGCTTCAAGAGACCCAGTACTTC.

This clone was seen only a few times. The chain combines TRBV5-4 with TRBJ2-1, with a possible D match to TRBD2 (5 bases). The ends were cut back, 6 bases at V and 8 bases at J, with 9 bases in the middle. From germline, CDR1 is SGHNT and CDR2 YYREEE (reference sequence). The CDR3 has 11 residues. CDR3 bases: TGTGCCAGCACAAGCGGCGATGAGCAGTTCTTC. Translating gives CASTSGDEQFF.

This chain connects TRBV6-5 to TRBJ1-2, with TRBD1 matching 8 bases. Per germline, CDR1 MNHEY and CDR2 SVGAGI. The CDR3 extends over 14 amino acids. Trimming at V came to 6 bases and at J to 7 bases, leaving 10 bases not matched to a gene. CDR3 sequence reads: CASSYGQGLIGYTF. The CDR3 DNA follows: TGTGCCAGCAGCTACGGACAGGGCCTGATTGGCTACACCTTC.